This entry lists 6 T cell receptor beta chains sequenced from one sample in a study of T cell repertoires in aging, cancer and after chemotherapy. Rearranged V-D-J TRB sequences were amplified with a mixed TRB-A/B primer pool. TCRdb redid the calling of the multiplex PCR reads with MiXCR, one entry per CDR3 protein. Here the sample spans more than 8,000 distinct CDR3 sequences, roughly a third being singletons. TCR beta rearrangements were amplified from peripheral blood genomic DNA. The sequencing input was blood. The receptors were sampled from a human donor in good health.

In this sample, this clonotype turned up a few times. The V and J genes are TRBV27 and TRBJ2-1; 10 nucleotides align to TRBD2. Losses at the gene ends were 6 bases for V and 4 bases for J; bases not matched to a gene: 6. This CDR3 has 15 residues. The germline gives CDR1 MNHEY, CDR2 SMNVEV (reference sequence). The CDR3 loop is CASRPLAGVYNEQFF. DNA of the CDR3: TGTGCCAGCAGACCTCTAGCGGGAGTATACAATGAGCAGTTCTTC.

This clonotype was seen only a few times. The chain combines TRBV13 with TRBJ1-2; the match to TRBD1 covers 7 bases. Germline V gene sequence: CDR1 PRHDT, CDR2 FYEKMQ (reference sequence). V was pared by 4 bases and J by 0 bases, with 5 bases of the junction left unmatched. CDR3 size: 15 residues. The CDR3 bases are TGTGCCAGCAGCTCAGGACAGGTCCCTAACTATGGCTACACCTTC. Amino acid sequence: CASSSGQVPNYGYTF. The variable domain in full, completed from reference TRBV13 and TRBJ1-2, reads AAGVIQSPRHLIKEKRETATLKCYPIPRHDTVYWYQQGPGQDPQFLISFYEKMQSDKGSIPDRFSAQQFSDYHSELNMSSLELGDSALYFCASSSGQVPNYGYTFGSGTRLTVV.

Here the CDR3 reads CASSPPSIYGYTF. For the CDR3, the DNA is TGTGCCAGCAGCCCTCCCTCAATCTATGGCTACACCTTC. The chain recombines TRBV7-9 with TRBJ1-2; no reliable D call. V lost 5 bases and J 4 bases, leaving 11 bases between the germline ends. There are 13 residues in the CDR3. Germline values: CDR1 SEHNR, CDR2 FQNEAQ (reference sequence).

This clonotype has just a few counts. This chain joins TRBV19 and TRBJ2-7, with D possibly being TRBD1 (6 bases). The V and J ends lost 2 bases and 6 bases respectively, with 11 bases between them. CDR1 is LNHDA and CDR2 is SQIVND in the germline V gene (reference sequence). CDR3 size: 13 residues. CDR3 amino acids: CASSITQGGEQYF. The DNA of the CDR3 is TGTGCCAGTAGTATAACACAGGGTGGCGAGCAGTACTTC.

V and J are TRBV29-1 and TRBJ2-2, with a weak D call TRBD1 (7 bases). V was clipped by 7 bases and J by 7 bases, with 22 bases between them. The V gene's germline CDR1 is SQVTM and CDR2 ANQGSEA. The CDR3 spans 15 residues. For the CDR3, the DNA is TGCAGCGGACGGGAGAATAAGGGGGCTGGCGGGGAGCTGTTTTTT. Translating it yields CSGRENKGAGGELFF.

There are a few counts of this clonotype. The chain joins TRBV7-9 to TRBJ1-2; D gene unclear. The V gene's germline CDR1 is SEHNR and CDR2 FQNEAQ (reference sequence). V lost 4 bases to trimming and J lost 2 bases, with 8 bases between them. The length of the CDR3 is 13 residues. This CDR3 reads CASSSDGNYGYTF. CDR3 DNA sequence: TGTGCCAGCAGCTCCGACGGGAACTATGGCTACACCTTC.